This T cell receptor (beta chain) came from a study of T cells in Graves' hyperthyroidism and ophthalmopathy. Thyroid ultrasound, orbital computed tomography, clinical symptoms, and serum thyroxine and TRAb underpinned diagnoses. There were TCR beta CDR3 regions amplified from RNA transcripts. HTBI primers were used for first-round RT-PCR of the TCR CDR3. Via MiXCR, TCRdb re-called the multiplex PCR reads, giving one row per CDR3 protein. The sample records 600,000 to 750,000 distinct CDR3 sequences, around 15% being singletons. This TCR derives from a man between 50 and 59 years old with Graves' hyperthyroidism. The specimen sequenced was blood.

This chain's CDR3 is CASSYSFEGVVSGNTEAFF. The CDR3 DNA sequence: TGTGCCAGCAGTTACTCCTTCGAAGGGGTGGTTTCTGGGAACACTGAAGCTTTCTTT. The chain carries TRBV6-5 and TRBJ1-1; the D gene is possibly TRBD1 (5 bases). Germline CDR1 and CDR2: MNHEY and SVGAGI. Trimming removed 0 bases from V and 1 base from J, with 21 bases in between. This CDR3 region has 19 residues.